This T cell receptor beta chain stems from a study of beta chain features in type 1 diabetes. As for the study in general: Similarity in age, gender and cell yields was seen between patients and healthy donors. General study results and limits: Across all four CD4+ subsets, people with type 1 diabetes showed modestly shorter TCRB CDR3s. Cells expressing TCR highly could be over-represented by cDNA sequencing.

Every bit of the isolated RNA underwent reverse transcription, so sequencing read expressed TCRB transcripts. Read counts averaged approximately 3.3 million for samples of naive, central memory and regulatory T cells. Method: immunoSEQ multiplex PCR; TCRdb's copy keeps in-frame clones and lacks some. The sample includes about 240,000 clones, 27% of them seen just once. Per the germline V gene, CDR1 is SGHTA and CDR2 is FQGNSA. The CDR3 consists of 15 residues. Trimming removed 3 bases from V and 2 bases from J; junction bases left unmatched: 3. As for this clone: Its antigen is as yet unknown.

The chain uses TRBV7-2 and TRBJ2-5, with 10 bases fitting TRBD2. Material: central memory CD4+ T cells from blood. The origin of this receptor is a man in his thirties or forties in good health. The CDR3 region is CASSFSGGTQETQYF. The CDR3 DNA reads as TGTGCCAGCAGCTTTAGCGGGGGGACACAAGAGACCCAGTACTTC.